These T cell receptor beta chains were read from a single sample in a study of radiotherapy plus CTLA-4 blockade in lung cancer. TCRdb keeps only in-frame clones here, not all; method: immunoSEQ multiplex PCR. The table shows some 66,000 clones, with approximately 80% occurring only once. The sequencing here drew on peripheral blood, taken from a patient treated with radiotherapy plus ipilimumab. Every receptor here comes from a human donor with non-small cell lung cancer who had a partial response to radiotherapy plus ipilimumab. The CDR3 runs from the conserved cysteine through the conserved F or W. The order of the fields is D gene, V gene, clone size, J gene, CDR3 protein, CDR3 DNA. D genes are given only for firm matches. Size values are once, few and many counts, or a class for expanded clones, and some rows have none.

.,TRBV28,.,TRBJ1-2,CASSFGQDYGYTF,TGTGCCAGCAGTTTCGGCCAGGACTATGGCTACACCTTC
TRBD1,TRBV4-1,.,TRBJ2-7,CASSQTGGVGYEQYF,TGCGCCAGCAGCCAAACAGGGGGCGTTGGGTACGAGCAGTACTTC
.,TRBV7-8,.,TRBJ1-1,CASSLAPELANTEAFF,TGTGCCAGCAGCTTAGCGCCGGAGTTAGCCAACACTGAAGCTTTCTTT
TRBD1,TRBV11-3,.,TRBJ1-1,CASSSGAGGTNTEAFF,TGTGCCAGCAGCTCAGGGGCAGGGGGAACAAACACTGAAGCTTTCTTT
TRBD1,TRBV5-1,.,TRBJ2-5,CASSWGTGETQYF,TGCGCCAGCAGCTGGGGGACAGGAGAGACCCAGTACTTC
TRBD1,TRBV7-3,.,TRBJ2-2,CASSSSDRGTGELFF,TGTGCCAGCAGCTCTTCCGACAGGGGGACCGGGGAGCTGTTTTTT
.,TRBV9,.,TRBJ2-3,CASSVDLAGTGTQYF,TGTGCCAGCAGCGTAGATCTCGCCGGAACGGGTACGCAGTATTTT
.,TRBV28,.,TRBJ1-5,CASSLPSSQPQHF,TGTGCCAGCAGTTTGCCCTCTAGTCAGCCCCAGCATTTT
TRBD1,TRBV7-2,.,TRBJ2-5,CASSLGDRGTQETQYF,TGTGCCAGCAGCTTAGGGGACAGGGGAACACAAGAGACCCAGTACTTC
TRBD1,TRBV5-1,.,TRBJ1-1,CASSLRTGGTEAFF,TGCGCCAGCAGCTTGAGGACAGGGGGCACTGAAGCTTTCTTT
TRBD2,TRBV29-1,.,TRBJ2-2,CSVLSGRAGGELFF,TGCAGCGTTCTAAGCGGGAGGGCCGGCGGGGAGCTGTTTTTT
.,TRBV5-1,.,TRBJ2-1,CASSSQGNNEQFF,TGCGCCAGCAGCTCTCAGGGGAACAATGAGCAGTTCTTC
.,TRBV27,.,TRBJ1-5,CASSLSGTGGLQHF,TGTGCCAGCAGTTTATCGGGGACGGGGGGACTCCAGCATTTT
.,TRBV6-1,.,TRBJ2-1,CASSGGGVYNEQFF,TGTGCCAGCAGTGGGGGGGGCGTCTACAATGAGCAGTTCTTC
TRBD2,TRBV7-3,once,TRBJ2-1,CASSGGLAGYNEQFF,TGTGCCAGCAGCGGGGGGCTAGCGGGTTACAATGAGCAGTTCTTC
.,TRBV6-1,once,TRBJ1-1,CASSEAYGEAFF,TGTGCCAGCAGTGAAGCGTACGGGGAAGCTTTCTTT
TRBD1,TRBV5-3,.,TRBJ2-5,CARSGDRQETQYF,TGTGCCAGAAGCGGGGACAGGCAAGAGACCCAGTACTTC
.,TRBV28,.,TRBJ1-3,CASIPGQLSGNTIYF,TGTGCCAGCATCCCAGGCCAGCTCTCTGGAAACACCATATATTTT
TRBD2,TRBV19,few,TRBJ2-7,CASSIREGVGEQYF,TGTGCCAGTAGTATCCGGGAGGGCGTTGGGGAGCAGTACTTC
.,TRBV9,.,TRBJ2-4,CASSLGLAKNIQYF,TGTGCCAGCAGCCTGGGACTAGCCAAAAACATTCAGTACTTC
.,TRBV19,.,TRBJ2-7,CASPFPYEQYF,TGTGCCAGTCCCTTCCCCTACGAGCAGTACTTC
.,TRBV7-6,few,TRBJ2-7,CASSLRWGPEEQYF,TGTGCCAGCAGCTTGAGGTGGGGCCCAGAGGAGCAGTACTTC
TRBD1,TRBV9,once,TRBJ1-1,CASSEEGAGGTEAFF,TGTGCCAGCAGCGAAGAGGGGGCTGGGGGGACTGAAGCTTTCTTT
TRBD2,TRBV7-9,once,TRBJ2-3,CASSFLVAGGEGNTDTQYF,TGTGCCAGCAGCTTCTTAGTAGCGGGAGGCGAGGGTAACACAGATACGCAGTATTTT
.,TRBV5-8,once,TRBJ2-7,CASNGDWIYEQYF,TGTGCCAGCAACGGGGACTGGATCTACGAGCAGTACTTC
.,TRBV30,.,TRBJ2-2,CARTVFGGVNTGELFF,TGTGCCCGGACCGTATTCGGCGGGGTGAACACCGGGGAGCTGTTTTTT
.,TRBV9,.,TRBJ2-5,CASSVAGAGLRTQYF,TGTGCCAGCAGCGTAGCAGGGGCAGGGCTTAGGACCCAGTACTTC
.,TRBV9,few,TRBJ2-2,CASSVGLAIDGGELFF,TGTGCCAGCAGCGTAGGGCTAGCGATCGATGGCGGGGAGCTGTTTTTT
.,TRBV7-3,.,TRBJ2-6,CASSLGPPGANVLTF,TGTGCCAGCAGCTTAGGCCCGCCCGGGGCCAACGTCCTGACTTTC
.,TRBV30,.,TRBJ2-6,CAWSAPRGKAGANVLTF,TGTGCCTGGAGTGCGCCCAGGGGAAAGGCTGGGGCCAACGTCCTGACTTTC
.,TRBV5-1,.,TRBJ1-1,CASSLATEPNTEAFF,TGCGCCAGCAGCTTGGCGACAGAACCGAACACTGAAGCTTTCTTT
.,TRBV2,.,TRBJ1-1,CASSEIKAARRAFF,TGTGCCAGCAGTGAAATCAAGGCGGCAAGGCGAGCTTTCTTT
TRBD1,TRBV28,.,TRBJ1-2,CASSRQGLYGYTF,TGTGCCAGCAGCAGACAGGGCCTCTATGGCTACACCTTC
TRBD1,TRBV2,.,TRBJ2-7,CAGGQGDEQYF,TGTGCCGGGGGACAGGGCGACGAGCAGTACTTC
.,TRBV19,.,TRBJ2-7,CASSIGTPAYEQYF,TGTGCCAGTAGTATTGGTACACCAGCCTACGAGCAGTACTTC
.,TRBV19,.,TRBJ1-5,CASSILAGLGQPQHF,TGTGCCAGTAGTATTCTGGCGGGTCTGGGTCAGCCCCAGCATTTT
.,TRBV15,.,TRBJ2-7,CATSRGQVYSYEQYF,TGTGCCACCAGCAGAGGGCAGGTCTACTCCTACGAGCAGTACTTC
.,TRBV27,.,TRBJ2-7,CASSTSYEQYF,TGTGCCAGCAGTACCTCCTACGAGCAGTACTTC
.,TRBV4-1,few,TRBJ1-3,CASSLANSAGGSGNTIYF,TGCGCCAGCAGCCTTGCGAATAGCGCCGGGGGCTCTGGAAACACCATATATTTT
.,TRBV9,.,TRBJ1-3,CASSVTKSSGVTGNTIYF,TGTGCCAGCAGCGTTACCAAGTCCTCAGGGGTTACTGGAAACACCATATATTTT
TRBD1,TRBV5-4,once,TRBJ2-1,CASSMTGGLYNEQFF,TGTGCCAGCAGCATGACAGGGGGATTGTACAATGAGCAGTTCTTC
TRBD1,TRBV14,.,TRBJ2-5,CASSQDPRWGQQETQYF,TGTGCCAGCAGCCAAGATCCGAGATGGGGACAGCAAGAGACCCAGTACTTC
TRBD1,TRBV2,.,TRBJ2-2,CASRGQGLMFEELFF,TGTGCCAGCAGGGGACAGGGATTGATGTTTGAGGAGCTGTTTTTT
TRBD1,TRBV9,.,TRBJ1-4,CASSAGDRANEKLFF,TGTGCCAGCAGCGCGGGAGACAGGGCGAATGAAAAACTGTTTTTT
TRBD1,TRBV11-2,few,TRBJ1-2,CASSLDHRTGIFGGYTF,TGTGCCAGCAGCTTAGATCACCGGACAGGGATTTTCGGTGGCTACACCTTC
.,TRBV28,.,TRBJ1-5,CASSSAVSGWPQHF,TGTGCCAGCAGTTCCGCGGTTTCAGGGTGGCCCCAGCATTTT
TRBD2,TRBV5-1,.,TRBJ2-3,CASSFTLAGASTDTQYF,TGCGCCAGCAGCTTCACCTTAGCGGGGGCTAGCACAGATACGCAGTATTTT
.,TRBV28,.,TRBJ2-7,CASSPRGGTPNEQYF,TGTGCCAGCAGCCCCCGTGGGGGCACCCCAAACGAGCAGTACTTC
TRBD2,TRBV18,.,TRBJ2-5,CASSPPSTSGSGTQYF,TGTGCCAGCTCACCACCGTCGACTAGCGGGAGTGGGACCCAGTACTTC
TRBD2,TRBV7-7,.,TRBJ2-1,CASRSLAGEHSYNEQFF,TGTGCCAGCAGGTCTCTAGCGGGAGAGCACTCCTACAATGAGCAGTTCTTC
TRBD2,TRBV5-1,.,TRBJ2-1,CASSLWAGVYNEQFF,TGCGCCAGCAGCTTGTGGGCGGGGGTCTACAATGAGCAGTTCTTC
TRBD1,TRBV18,.,TRBJ1-2,CASSPPSDRGNYGYTF,TGTGCCAGCTCACCACCCTCCGACAGGGGGAACTATGGCTACACCTTC
.,TRBV6-5,.,TRBJ2-7,CASSLGTSLSYEQYF,TGTGCCAGCAGTTTGGGGACAAGCCTTTCCTACGAGCAGTACTTC
.,TRBV9,.,TRBJ1-6,CASSVDIGVYNSPLHF,TGTGCCAGCAGCGTAGATATAGGGGTTTATAATTCACCCCTCCACTTT
TRBD1,TRBV27,.,TRBJ2-1,CATRGTGIDNEQFF,TGTGCCACTAGGGGGACAGGGATAGACAATGAGCAGTTCTTC